Included here is one T cell receptor beta chain sequence, with context. This clonotype occurred many times. Which antigen it targets is not known. No much larger clone is present one base from it, and per-base qualities are unavailable. Only healthy Caucasian donors were included. The twin cohort comprised three pairs of female monozygotic twins, all aged roughly 18 to 30 years. Positive isolation kits from Invitrogen were used to isolate the CD4+ and CD8+ T cell populations. Inclusive of the bounding cysteine and phenylalanine, the CDR3 is 10 residues long. Only the CDR3 DNA stays, 30 bases, in frame from base 1. Via the germline V gene (reference sequence), CDR1 is DFQATT and CDR2 SNEGSKA. V gives up 7 bases and J gives up 4 bases, and the segment between their germline ends measures 8 bases. The data derive from a study of identical twins (dated by TCRdb to 2016 to 2017). With respect to the entire study: To test whether fetal clonotypes persist, this study deep-sequenced TCR alpha and beta repertoires from monozygotic twins, from unrelated adults of various ages, and from cord blood. To rule out contamination, replicate twin experiments were performed at different times with different library preparation protocols.

Preparation of the library involved 5' RACE. Sequenced on an Illumina HiSeq 2000. A universal primer binding site was added through template switching, and the final cDNA carried a unique molecular identifier so that TCR cDNA molecules could be counted accurately. Specific primers in the conserved constant-segment region were used to synthesize first-strand cDNA for the TCR alpha and beta chains. To control for contamination, every cDNA library was double barcoded, receiving both a SMART-Mk sample barcode and Illumina barcodes. TruSeq adapter sequences and Illumina sample barcodes were added in two successive PCR steps. The TCR alpha and beta cDNA libraries were sequenced on the Illumina HiSeq platform using custom primers. The study's own analysis went as follows. MiGEC was used to process raw reads and extract unique molecular identifiers, and MiXCR was used to find CDR3 positions. Recombination models were inferred per individual with the repgenHMM and IGoR tools using an EM algorithm. The analysis of shared clonotypes was done with the tcR package in R, with sharing normalized by the product of cloneset sizes. Out-of-frame nonproductive sequences were analyzed to study raw recombination free of thymic and clonal selection effects. Using fastp trimming at Q25 and MiXCR clonotype assembly, TCRdb reanalyzed the public sequencing data and kept in-frame beta chains. Every CDR3 protein is listed once, alongside the most common genes and DNA of its rows. For this entry, the V and J calls and clone size follow TCRdb and not the study's own pipeline. Present in this sample are just over 450,000 distinct CDR3 sequences, over 12% of which were seen just once. The ten largest clones take up around 0.48% of the sample.

Study-wide findings and limitations: In monozygotic twins, recombination models systematically underestimated out-of-frame TCR alpha sharing, but the models matched the sharing seen between unrelated individuals. Conclusions relied on cross-sectional statistical analysis, since the same donors could not be followed over many years. Fewer insertions were carried by abundant cord blood beta clonotypes, a similar but weaker trend appeared in young adult naive repertoires, and no such trend appeared in memory repertoires. Compared with coincidental sharing between unrelated individuals, an excess of low generation-probability sequences was observed among out-of-frame TCR alpha sequences shared between twins. Zero-insertion analyses could be partly confounded by invariant T cells such as MAIT and iNKT, although diverse VJ usage argued against such confounding for most clonotypes. A weaker excess of twin sharing was found in beta out-of-frame sequences because the signal-to-noise ratio was lowered by fewer shared sequences.

The same data also contributed to another study, on yellow fever vaccine responses in identical twins. As noted in the second study: The T cell response to vaccination in identical twins was reported by the authors to appear partly convergent and partly personalized. The study precisely tracked vaccine-responding T cell clones in identical twins.

This receptor was taken from a woman younger than 30 in good health. Recombination connected TRBV20-1 to TRBJ2-7, with no confident D gene call. The sequenced material came from CD4+ T cells sorted from blood. Read as DNA, the sequence is TGCAGTGTTATGCCGTACGAGCAGTACTTC. It codes for CSVMPYEQYF.